This T cell receptor beta chain was retrieved from a study of high-grade serous ovarian cancer treatment subgroups. Tumor tissue was taken before any definitive surgery or chemotherapy was given. Per germline, CDR1 SGHRS and CDR2 YFSETQ. V lost 0 bases and J lost 6; bases outside the gene matches: 8. This CDR3 comprises 15 residues. TCRdb's table, derived via immunoSEQ multiplex PCR, lists solely in-frame clones and lacks some. This sample has 5,800 or so clones, with about three quarters found just once. In its sample, this clone was seen a few times. The clonotype was recovered from a human donor with high-grade serous ovarian cancer. V gene TRBV5-1 combines with J gene TRBJ1-1; 7 nucleotides match TRBD1. Sequencing was performed on tumor tissue. DNA for the CDR3: TGCGCCAGCAGCTTGGCCGTGGACAGGAAGCCTGAAGCTTTCTTT. Translated: CASSLAVDRKPEAFF.